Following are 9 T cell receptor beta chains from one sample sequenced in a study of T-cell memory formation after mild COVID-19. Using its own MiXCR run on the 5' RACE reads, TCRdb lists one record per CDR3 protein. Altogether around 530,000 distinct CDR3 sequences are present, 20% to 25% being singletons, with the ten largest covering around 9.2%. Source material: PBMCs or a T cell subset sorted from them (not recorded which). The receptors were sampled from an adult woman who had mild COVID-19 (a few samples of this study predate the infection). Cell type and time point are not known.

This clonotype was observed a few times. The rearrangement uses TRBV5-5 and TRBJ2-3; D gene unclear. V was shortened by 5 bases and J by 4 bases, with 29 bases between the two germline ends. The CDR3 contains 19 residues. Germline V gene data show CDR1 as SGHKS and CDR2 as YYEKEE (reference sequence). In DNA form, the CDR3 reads TGTGCCAGCAGTCGAAGGGATACCATGCCTCCTTGGTTCGCAGATACGCAGTATTTT. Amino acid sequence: CASSRRDTMPPWFADTQYF.

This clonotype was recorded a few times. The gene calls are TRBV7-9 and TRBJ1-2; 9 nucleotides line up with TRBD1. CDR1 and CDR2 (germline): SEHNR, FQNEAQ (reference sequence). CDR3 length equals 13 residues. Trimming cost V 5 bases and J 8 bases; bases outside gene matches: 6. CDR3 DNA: TGTGCCAGCAGCCATCCACAGGGGGCAGGCTACACCTTC. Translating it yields CASSHPQGAGYTF.

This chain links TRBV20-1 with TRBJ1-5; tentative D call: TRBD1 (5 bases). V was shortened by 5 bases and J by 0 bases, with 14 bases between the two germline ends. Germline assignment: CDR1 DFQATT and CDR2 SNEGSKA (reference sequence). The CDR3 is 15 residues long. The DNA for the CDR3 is TGCAGTGCTCACCCGGGGGGGAATAGCAATCAGCCCCAGCATTTT. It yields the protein CSAHPGGNSNQPQHF.

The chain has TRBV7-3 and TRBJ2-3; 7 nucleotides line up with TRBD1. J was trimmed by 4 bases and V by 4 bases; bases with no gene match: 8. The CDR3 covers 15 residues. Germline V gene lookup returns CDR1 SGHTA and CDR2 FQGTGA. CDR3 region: CASSYGTARADTQYF. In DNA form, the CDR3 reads TGTGCCAGCAGCTACGGGACAGCCCGGGCAGATACGCAGTATTTT.

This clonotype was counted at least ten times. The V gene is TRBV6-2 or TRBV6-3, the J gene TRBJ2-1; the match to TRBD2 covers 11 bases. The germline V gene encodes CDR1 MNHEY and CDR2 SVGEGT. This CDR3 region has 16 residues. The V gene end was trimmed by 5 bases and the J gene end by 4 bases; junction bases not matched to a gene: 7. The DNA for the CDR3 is TGTGCCAGCAGTCGCGTAGCGGGAGGGCCTTACAATGAGCAGTTCTTC. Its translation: CASSRVAGGPYNEQFF.

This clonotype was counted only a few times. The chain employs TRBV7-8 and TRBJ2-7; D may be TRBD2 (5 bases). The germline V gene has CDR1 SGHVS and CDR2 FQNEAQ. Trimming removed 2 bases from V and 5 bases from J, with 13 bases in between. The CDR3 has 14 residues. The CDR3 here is CASSLRPSKDEQYF. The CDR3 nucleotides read TGTGCCAGCAGCTTAAGGCCTAGCAAAGACGAGCAGTACTTC. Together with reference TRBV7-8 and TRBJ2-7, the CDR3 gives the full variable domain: GAGVSQSPRYKVAKRGQDVALRCDPISGHVSLFWYQQALGQGPEFLTYFQNEAQLDKSGLPSDRFFAERPEGSVSTLKIQRTQQEDSAVYLCASSLRPSKDEQYFGPGTRLTVT.

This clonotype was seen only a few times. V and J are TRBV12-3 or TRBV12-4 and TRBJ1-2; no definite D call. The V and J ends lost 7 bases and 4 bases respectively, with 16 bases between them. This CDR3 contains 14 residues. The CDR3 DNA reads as TGTGCCAGCACCAATAATACGGCGGTCTATGGCTACACCTTC. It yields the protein CASTNNTAVYGYTF.

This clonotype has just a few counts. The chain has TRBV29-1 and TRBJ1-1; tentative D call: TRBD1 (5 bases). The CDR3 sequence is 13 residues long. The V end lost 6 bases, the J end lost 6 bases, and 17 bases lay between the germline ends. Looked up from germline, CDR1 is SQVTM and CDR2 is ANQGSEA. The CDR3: CSVAGVPGAEAFF. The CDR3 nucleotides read TGCAGCGTCGCGGGGGTCCCGGGGGCTGAAGCTTTCTTT. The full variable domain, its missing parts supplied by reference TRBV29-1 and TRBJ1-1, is SAVISQKPSRDICQRGTSLTIQCQVDSQVTMMFWYRQQPGQSLTLIATANQGSEATYESGFVIDKFPISRPNLTFSTLTVSNMSPEDSSIYLCSVAGVPGAEAFFGQGTRLTVV.

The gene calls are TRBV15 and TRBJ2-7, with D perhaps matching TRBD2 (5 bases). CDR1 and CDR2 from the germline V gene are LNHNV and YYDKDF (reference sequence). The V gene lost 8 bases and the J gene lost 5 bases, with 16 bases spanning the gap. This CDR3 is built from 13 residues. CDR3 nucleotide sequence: TGTGCCACCGGCGGGCGCCACGGGGACGAGCAGTACTTC. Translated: CATGGRHGDEQYF.